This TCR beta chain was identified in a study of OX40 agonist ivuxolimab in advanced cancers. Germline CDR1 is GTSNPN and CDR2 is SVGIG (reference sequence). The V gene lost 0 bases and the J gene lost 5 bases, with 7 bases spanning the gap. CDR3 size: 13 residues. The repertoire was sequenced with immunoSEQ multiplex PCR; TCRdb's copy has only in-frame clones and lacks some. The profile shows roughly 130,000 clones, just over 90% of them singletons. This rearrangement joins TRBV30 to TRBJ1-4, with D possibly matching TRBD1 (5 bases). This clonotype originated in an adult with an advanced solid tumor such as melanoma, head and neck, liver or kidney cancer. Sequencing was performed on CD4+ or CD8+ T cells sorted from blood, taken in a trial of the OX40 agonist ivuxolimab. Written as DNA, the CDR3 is TGTGCCTGGAGTGTGGGACCGAATGAAAAACTGTTTTTT. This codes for CAWSVGPNEKLFF.